Given below is one T cell receptor beta chain in context. TCRdb's copy holds only in-frame clones and misses some; the assay was immunoSEQ multiplex PCR. Among 65,000 to 70,000 clones listed, around 90% were seen once. From germline, CDR1 is SGHDT and CDR2 YYEEEE. The CDR3 loop spans 16 amino acids. The V end lost 0 bases, the J end lost 4 bases, and 16 bases lay between the germline ends. The data derive from a study of T cells after somatic rescue of genetic block. The TCR sequence derives from a man aged 35-49 years. Material: peripheral blood mononuclear cells (PBMCs). This chain joins TRBV5-6 and TRBJ1-2; D is unresolved. CDR3 sequence: CASSLGWENSGYGYTF. The CDR3 nucleotides are TGTGCCAGCAGCTTGGGTTGGGAGAACTCGGGCTATGGCTACACCTTC.